This T cell receptor (beta chain) was recovered during a study of STAT5B mutations in CD4+ large granular lymphocyte leukemia. The CDR3 runs to 14 residues. CDR1 is SNHLY and CDR2 is FYNNEI in the germline V gene. The V gene lost 3 bases and the J gene lost 6 bases, with 12 bases spanning the gap. The study, taken as a whole, reports: CD4-sorted patient repertoires seemed more clonal than healthy CD4+ repertoires. TRBV06-family usage was enriched in top patient clones (8/27) versus controls (2/35).

Method: immunoSEQ multiplex PCR; TCRdb's copy keeps in-frame clones and lacks some. The sample has tens of thousands of clones, roughly 72% seen once. With regard to this clone: As yet, its antigen is unknown.

This clonotype was sampled from a human donor in good health. Sequenced material: CD4+ T cells from blood buffy coats. The chain recombines TRBV2 with TRBJ2-1; D is unclear. The DNA of the CDR3 is TGTGCCAGCAGTGAGCATCTCTTTGGCAATGAGCAGTTCTTC. It codes for CASSEHLFGNEQFF.